The 27 T cell receptor beta chains in this list originate from one sample, sequenced in a study of CD8 T cells in ankylosing spondylitis. Study observations and caveats: A motif in TCR beta, a set of 8 or 9 highly homologous variants, appeared characteristic of ankylosing spondylitis blood.

TCRdb processed the 5' RACE reads anew with MiXCR; each CDR3 protein has one entry. This sample has approximately 520,000 distinct CDR3 sequences, with about 5% found just once. These receptors have no identified antigens. The specimen was blood, either unsorted or a sorted T cell fraction (not recorded which). These receptors were obtained from a male donor with ankylosing spondylitis.

This clonotype showed up many times. The chain has TRBV20-1 and TRBJ2-1; 7 nucleotides agree with TRBD2. The CDR3 totals 14 residues. CDR1 is DFQATT, CDR2 SNEGSKA, per germline (reference sequence). The V gene end was trimmed by 4 bases and the J gene end by 4 bases; junction bases not matched to a gene: 7. Written as DNA, the CDR3 is TGCAGTGCTACTTGGGACTATCCATACAATGAGCAGTTCTTC. Translating it yields CSATWDYPYNEQFF.

The chain carries TRBV3-1 and TRBJ2-1; 8 nucleotides line up with TRBD2. The CDR3 extends over 15 amino acids. Germline V gene data show CDR1 as LGHDT and CDR2 as YNNKEL (reference sequence). With V trimmed by 3 bases and J by 9 bases, 10 bases remained unmatched. CDR3 loop: CASSQTGTRSREQFF. As DNA, the CDR3 is TGTGCCAGCAGCCAGACCGGGACTAGATCCCGTGAGCAGTTCTTC.

This clonotype was seen many times. The chain uses TRBV7-8 and TRBJ2-5; 9 bases are a match to TRBD1. Germline CDR1 reads SGHVS; CDR2 reads FQNEAQ. This CDR3 is 15 amino acids long. V shed 6 bases, J shed 7 bases, and the junction held 12 bases outside the gene matches. CDR3 in amino acids: CASRWSGTGLGTQYF. CDR3 coding DNA: TGTGCCAGCAGGTGGTCCGGGACAGGGCTCGGGACCCAGTACTTC.

This clonotype was detected ten times or more. The V and J genes are TRBV6-2 or TRBV6-3 and TRBJ2-1, with D perhaps given as TRBD1 or TRBD2 (5 bases each). Germline loops: CDR1 MNHEY, CDR2 SVGEGT. Trimming took 2 bases from V and 2 from J, leaving 7 bases between them. The CDR3 contains 14 residues. The CDR3 coding sequence is TGTGCCAGCAGTTACCAGGGAGCCTACAATGAGCAGTTCTTC. Encoded protein: CASSYQGAYNEQFF.

This clonotype was detected ten times or more. The gene calls are TRBV20-1 and TRBJ2-3; D call uncertain. There are 12 residues in the CDR3. Germline CDR1 and CDR2: DFQATT and SNEGSKA (reference sequence). The germline V and J ends were trimmed by 5 bases and 0 bases, with 6 bases remaining between them. The CDR3 bases are TGCAGTGCTGGTCAGAGCACAGATACGCAGTATTTT. The encoded protein is CSAGQSTDTQYF.

At least ten counts were recorded for this clonotype. The CDR3 spells CASSSRGGWDYGYTF. The CDR3 DNA follows: TGTGCCAGCAGCTCCAGGGGGGGCTGGGACTATGGCTACACCTTC. This chain uses TRBV7-2 with TRBJ1-2; 7 bases line up with TRBD1. CDR3 length: 15 amino acids. Per the germline V gene, CDR1 is SGHTA and CDR2 is FQGNSA. J lost 3 bases, V lost 4 bases, and 8 bases had no gene match.

This clonotype was counted many times. J is TRBJ1-1 and V is TRBV5-1; D remains ambiguous. The CDR3 sequence is 15 residues long. Germline assignment: CDR1 SGHRS and CDR2 YFSETQ. V lost 0 bases and J lost 1, with 10 bases in between. The CDR3 DNA sequence: TGCGCCAGCAGCTTGGGACCTCAATCGAACACTGAAGCTTTCTTT. Amino acids: CASSLGPQSNTEAFF.

This clonotype was detected ten times or more. Here the CDR3 DNA reads TGTGCCAGCATCTCGAGGGACACTGAAGCTTTCTTT. This encodes CASISRDTEAFF. V gene TRBV7-9 combines with J gene TRBJ1-1; D is uncertain. The CDR3 runs to 12 residues. Germline loops: CDR1 SEHNR, CDR2 FQNEAQ (reference sequence). V lost 7 bases to trimming and J lost 3 bases, with 9 bases between them.

This clonotype was observed many times. The V and J genes are TRBV12-3 or TRBV12-4 and TRBJ1-4, with 10 bases lining up with TRBD1. The V gene end was trimmed by 2 bases and the J gene end by 10 bases; junction bases not matched to a gene: 4. CDR3 length: 14 residues. CDR3: CASSLTTGGGKLFF. In DNA form, the CDR3 reads TGTGCCAGCAGTTTAACGACAGGGGGCGGAAAACTGTTTTTT.

This clonotype was detected many times. This chain links TRBV9 with TRBJ1-2; D call uncertain. The CDR3 length is 15 residues. V lost 0 bases and J lost 4, with 13 bases in between. Germline CDR1 and CDR2: SGDLS and YYNGEE. In nucleotides, the CDR3 is TGTGCCAGCAGCGTAGATCCGGGCTGGAGCTATGGCTACACCTTC. It encodes CASSVDPGWSYGYTF. The full variable domain, in which reference TRBV9 and TRBJ1-2 provide the parts outside the CDR3, is DSGVTQTPKHLITATGQRVTLRCSPRSGDLSVYWYQQSLDQGLQFLIQYYNGEERAKGNILERFSAQQFPDLHSELNLSSLELGDSALYFCASSVDPGWSYGYTFGSGTRLTVV.

The table lists this clonotype with a few counts. In DNA form, the CDR3 reads TGTGCCAGCAGTTCCCAGGGATTCAAAAACATTCAGTACTTC. It specifies CASSSQGFKNIQYF. V gene TRBV28 combines with J gene TRBJ2-4; D might be TRBD1 (5 bases). Germline CDR1 and CDR2: MDHEN and SYDVKM. CDR3 length: 14 residues. V was pared by 4 bases and J by 3 bases, with 10 bases between.

This clonotype was seen many times. V usage is TRBV4-3 and J usage is TRBJ1-5; no definite D call. Germline-derived CDR1 and CDR2 are LGHNA and YSLEER. The CDR3 consists of 14 residues. Trimming stripped 1 base from V and 4 bases from J, with 8 bases between. The CDR3, as DNA: TGCGCCAGCAGCCAAGGGACGTTGAATCAGCCCCAGCATTTT. Translation: CASSQGTLNQPQHF.

This clonotype was seen at least ten times. The chain employs TRBV12-3 or TRBV12-4 and TRBJ2-3, with TRBD1 matching 7 bases. The V and J ends lost 6 bases and 5 bases, in that order; junction bases with no gene match: 11. This CDR3 has 15 amino acids. The CDR3 DNA sequence: TGTGCCAGCAGCACCCAGACAGGGAATAGAGATACGCAGTATTTT. Encoded protein: CASSTQTGNRDTQYF.

The table lists this clonotype with a few counts. The gene calls are TRBV11-2 and TRBJ2-3; maybe TRBD2 (6 bases). CDR1 SGHAT and CDR2 FQNNGV come from the germline V gene. The CDR3 length is 14 residues. Trimming left V 3 bases short and J 4 bases short, with 11 bases between. This CDR3 reads CASSFAGRSDTQYF. The CDR3, as DNA: TGTGCCAGCAGCTTTGCGGGACGGTCAGATACGCAGTATTTT.

This clonotype was counted at least ten times. The rearrangement links TRBV9 to TRBJ2-1; TRBD2 agrees at 8 bases. Germline loops: CDR1 SGDLS, CDR2 YYNGEE. The V gene end was trimmed by 0 bases and the J gene end by 4 bases; junction bases not matched to a gene: 6. This CDR3 region has 16 residues. This chain's CDR3 is CASSVGPGLVYNEQFF. CDR3 in DNA: TGTGCCAGCAGCGTAGGACCGGGACTAGTGTACAATGAGCAGTTCTTC.

Ten or more counts support this clonotype. The rearrangement links TRBV7-2 to TRBJ1-1; tentatively, D is TRBD1 (6 bases). Trimming pared 5 bases from V and 0 bases from J, leaving 13 bases between. Germline-derived CDR1 and CDR2 are SGHTA and FQGNSA. The CDR3 length is 15 residues. CDR3 amino acids: CASSPTGQLNTEAFF. DNA for the CDR3: TGTGCCAGCAGCCCGACCGGACAGTTGAACACTGAAGCTTTCTTT. Full variable domain (outside the CDR3, taken from reference TRBV7-2 and TRBJ1-1): GAGVSQSPSNKVTEKGKDVELRCDPISGHTALYWYRQSLGQGLEFLIYFQGNSAPDKSGLPSDRFSAERTGGSVSTLTIQRTQQEDSAVYLCASSPTGQLNTEAFFGQGTRLTVV.

There are many counts of this clonotype. CDR3 nucleotide sequence: TGTGCCAGCAGCCCGCCTAACAGGGTACGGAGCGAAAAACTGTTTTTT. Translated: CASSPPNRVRSEKLFF. The chain carries TRBV3-1 and TRBJ1-4; possibly TRBD1 for D (6 bases). The germline V gene encodes CDR1 LGHDT and CDR2 YNNKEL (reference sequence). The CDR3 totals 16 residues. V was cut by 4 bases and J by 8 bases, with 20 bases left in between. The full variable domain, rest sourced from reference TRBV3-1 and TRBJ1-4, is DTAVSQTPKYLVTQMGNDKSIKCEQNLGHDTMYWYKQDSKKFLKIMFSYNNKELIINETVPNRFSPKSPDKAHLNLHINSLELGDSAVYFCASSPPNRVRSEKLFFGSGTQLSVL.

This clonotype was observed many times. The chain joins TRBV9 to TRBJ2-3, with no clear D. Germline V gives CDR1 SGDLS, CDR2 YYNGEE. The CDR3 spans 15 residues. The V end lost 3 bases, the J end lost 2 bases, and 13 bases lay between the germline ends. CDR3 nucleotides: TGTGCCAGCAGCGCCTATAGAACCCCCACAGATACGCAGTATTTT. This codes for CASSAYRTPTDTQYF. Filled out from reference TRBV9 and TRBJ2-3, the complete variable domain reads DSGVTQTPKHLITATGQRVTLRCSPRSGDLSVYWYQQSLDQGLQFLIQYYNGEERAKGNILERFSAQQFPDLHSELNLSSLELGDSALYFCASSAYRTPTDTQYFGPGTRLTVL.

A few counts support this clonotype. The chain carries TRBV6-1 and TRBJ2-2; TRBD2 might be the D (6 bases). Per germline, CDR1 MNHNS and CDR2 SASEGT. V dropped 8 bases and J dropped 2 bases, with 18 bases sitting between them. This CDR3 is 16 amino acids long. CDR3 amino acids: CASGTLKGPNTGELFF. Written as DNA, the CDR3 is TGTGCCAGCGGGACTCTAAAGGGGCCAAACACCGGGGAGCTGTTTTTT.

This clonotype has at least ten counts. The chain recombines TRBV27 with TRBJ2-5, with TRBD2 identical over 14 bases. The CDR3 spans 15 residues. CDR1 is MNHEY and CDR2 is SMNVEV in the germline V gene (reference sequence). Trimming cost V 5 bases and J 4 bases; bases outside gene matches: 3. The CDR3 here is CASSAGLAGVETQYF. The CDR3 coding sequence is TGTGCCAGCAGTGCGGGACTAGCGGGGGTAGAGACCCAGTACTTC.

The sample holds many counts of this clonotype. The V and J genes are TRBV12-3 or TRBV12-4 and TRBJ1-5, with 7 bases matching TRBD1. CDR3 size: 14 residues. With 6 bases clipped from V and 3 bases from J, the junction kept 5 bases outside the gene matches. The CDR3 loop reads CASRMGQTNQPQHF. The DNA for the CDR3 is TGTGCCAGCAGGATGGGACAGACCAATCAGCCCCAGCATTTT.

With regard to this clonotype: At one boundary the junction diverges from the germline segment, which might be a read error. The V call is TRBV10-3, the J call TRBJ2-3; weak D call: TRBD2 (6 bases). Looked up from germline, CDR1 is ENHRY and CDR2 is SYGVKD. The CDR3 loop spans 19 amino acids. CDR3: CTISLRGSSDKGPADTQYF. CDR3 sequence (DNA): TGTACCATCAGTTTGCGTGGATCTAGCGACAAGGGGCCCGCAGATACGCAGTATTTT.

This clonotype was observed many times. The chain combines TRBV5-1 with TRBJ2-5; no reliable D call. V lost 2 bases, J lost 1 base, and 6 bases lay in between. The germline V gene encodes CDR1 SGHRS and CDR2 YFSETQ. This CDR3 spans 13 amino acids. CDR3: CASSLNLQETQYF. The CDR3 DNA reads as TGCGCCAGCAGCTTAAATCTCCAAGAGACCCAGTACTTC.

This clonotype showed up many times. The rearrangement joins TRBV10-3 to TRBJ2-2, with 8 bases that match TRBD2. V lost 11 bases to trimming and J lost 4 bases; unmatched junction nucleotides: 12. The germline gives CDR1 ENHRY, CDR2 SYGVKD. The CDR3 has 15 residues. CDR3 DNA: TGTGCCGCCGGACGGGGGGGGACGCTCACCGGGGAGCTGTTTTTT. Translated, it gives CAAGRGGTLTGELFF.

This clonotype was observed many times. This chain connects TRBV20-1 to TRBJ1-5; weak D call: TRBD1 (6 bases). Per germline, CDR1 DFQATT and CDR2 SNEGSKA (reference sequence). The CDR3 runs to 12 residues. Trimming pared 3 bases from V and 4 bases from J, leaving 7 bases between. The CDR3: CSARDRNQPQHF. The CDR3 DNA is TGCAGTGCTAGGGACAGAAATCAGCCCCAGCATTTT.

This clonotype has a count of ten or more. V usage is TRBV5-1 and J usage is TRBJ2-7; 7 nucleotides agree with TRBD1. Germline values: CDR1 SGHRS, CDR2 YFSETQ. V shed 6 bases, J shed 3 bases, and the junction held 9 bases outside the gene matches. This CDR3 has 14 residues. This CDR3 reads CASKVEDRYYEQYF. The DNA of the CDR3 is TGCGCCAGCAAAGTAGAGGACAGGTACTACGAGCAGTACTTC.

This clonotype was counted many times. The V and J genes are TRBV29-1 and TRBJ1-1; D is unclear. Trimming cost V 3 bases and J 4 bases, with 9 bases left between them. This CDR3 comprises 12 residues. The germline V gene has CDR1 SQVTM and CDR2 ANQGSEA. CDR3 sequence (DNA): TGCAGCGTTGATTCGGCTCGCACTGAAGCTTTCTTT. Protein product: CSVDSARTEAFF.